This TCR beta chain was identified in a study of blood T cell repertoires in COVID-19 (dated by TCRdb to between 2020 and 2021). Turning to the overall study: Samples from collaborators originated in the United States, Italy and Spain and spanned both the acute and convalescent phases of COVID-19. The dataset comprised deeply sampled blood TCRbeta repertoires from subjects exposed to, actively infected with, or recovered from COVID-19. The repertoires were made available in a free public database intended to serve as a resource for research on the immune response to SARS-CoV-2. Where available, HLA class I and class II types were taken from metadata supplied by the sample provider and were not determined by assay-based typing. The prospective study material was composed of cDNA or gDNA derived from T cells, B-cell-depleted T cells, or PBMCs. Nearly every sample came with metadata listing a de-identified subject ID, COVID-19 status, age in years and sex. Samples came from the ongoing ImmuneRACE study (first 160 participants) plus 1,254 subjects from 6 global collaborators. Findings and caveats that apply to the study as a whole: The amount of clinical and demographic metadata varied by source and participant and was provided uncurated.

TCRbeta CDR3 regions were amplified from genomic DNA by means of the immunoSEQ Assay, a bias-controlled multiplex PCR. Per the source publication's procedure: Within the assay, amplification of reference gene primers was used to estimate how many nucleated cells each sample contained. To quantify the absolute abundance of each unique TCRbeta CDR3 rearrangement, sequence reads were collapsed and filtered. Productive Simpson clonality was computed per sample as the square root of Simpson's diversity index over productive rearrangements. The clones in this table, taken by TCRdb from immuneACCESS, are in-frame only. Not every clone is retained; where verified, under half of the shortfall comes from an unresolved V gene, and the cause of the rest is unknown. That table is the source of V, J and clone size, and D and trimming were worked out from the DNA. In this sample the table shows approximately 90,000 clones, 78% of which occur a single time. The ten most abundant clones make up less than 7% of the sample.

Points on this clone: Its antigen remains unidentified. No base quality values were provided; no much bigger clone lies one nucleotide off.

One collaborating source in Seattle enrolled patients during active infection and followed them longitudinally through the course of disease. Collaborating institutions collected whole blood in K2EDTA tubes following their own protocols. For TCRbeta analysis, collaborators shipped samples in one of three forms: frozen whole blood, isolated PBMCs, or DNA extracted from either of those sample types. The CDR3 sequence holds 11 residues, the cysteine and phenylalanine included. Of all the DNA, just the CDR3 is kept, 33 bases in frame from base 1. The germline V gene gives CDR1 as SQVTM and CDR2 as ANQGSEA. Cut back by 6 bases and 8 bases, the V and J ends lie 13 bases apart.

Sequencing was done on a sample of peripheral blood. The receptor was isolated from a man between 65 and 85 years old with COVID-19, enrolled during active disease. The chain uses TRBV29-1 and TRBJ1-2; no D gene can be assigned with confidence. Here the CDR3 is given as CSVLEGNGYTF. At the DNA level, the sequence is TGCAGCGTCCTCGAGGGTAACGGCTACACCTTC.